This T cell receptor beta chain appears in the sequencing data of a study of cytomegalovirus exposure and HLA in healthy donors. Whole-study results and caveats: An analysis was carried out at a later point. It showed that HLA-associated TCR beta chains were more clonally expanded than equally common non-associated chains. The study flagged some 180 TCR beta chains as cytomegalovirus-associated. As was reported, the classifier diagnosed cytomegalovirus status with high specificity and sensitivity. Earlier analysis yielded a pattern in which most TCR beta V segments were productive about 90% or about 30% of the time.

The PCR made use of 60 Vbeta and 13 Jbeta primers. The protocol was immunoSEQ multiplex PCR, while the TCRdb copy is restricted to in-frame clones and leaves out a portion. Counted here are about 130,000 clones, around three quarters occurring once; the ten biggest clones make up approximately 8.4%. The ends were cut back, 5 bases at V and 6 bases at J, with 13 bases in the middle. This CDR3 region has 13 residues. Germline V CDR1 and CDR2: MNHEY, SVGAGI. As regards this clone: Its antigen is currently unknown.

This sequence originates from a man aged 30 to 39 in good health and CMV-seropositive. Sequencing used PBMCs. The V and J genes are TRBV6-5 and TRBJ1-1, with a possible D match to TRBD1 (5 bases). CDR3 sequence (DNA): TGTGCCAGCAGTCCGGAGGGGTTCGCTGAAGCTTTCTTT. It specifies CASSPEGFAEAFF.